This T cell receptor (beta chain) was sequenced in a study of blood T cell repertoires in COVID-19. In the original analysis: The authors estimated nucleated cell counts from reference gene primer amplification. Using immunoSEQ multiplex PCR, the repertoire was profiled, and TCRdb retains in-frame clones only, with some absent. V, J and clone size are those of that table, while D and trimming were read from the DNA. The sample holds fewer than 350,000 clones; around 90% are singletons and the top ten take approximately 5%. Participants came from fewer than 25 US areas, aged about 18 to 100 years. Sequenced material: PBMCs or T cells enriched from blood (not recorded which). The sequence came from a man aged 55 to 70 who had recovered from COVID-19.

CDR3 nucleotides: TGTGCCACCAGTGATTTGCAGGGGGCTGGAGATACGCAGTATTTT. It yields the protein CATSDLQGAGDTQYF. The chain is built from TRBV24-1 and TRBJ2-3; 8 bases are a match to TRBD1. Trimming removed 0 bases from V and 5 bases from J; junction bases left unmatched: 3. The CDR3 contains 15 residues. Germline CDR1 KGHDR, CDR2 SFDVKD.